This paragraph reports one T cell receptor beta chain. The data derive from a study of T cell responses to AZD1222 COVID-19 vaccine. The CDR3 is 13 residues long. Trimming pared 4 bases from V and 5 bases from J, leaving 12 bases between. Germline CDR1 and CDR2: SGHDT and YYEEEE. Libraries were prepared by immunoSEQ multiplex PCR; TCRdb keeps only in-frame clonotypes and omits some of them. The table includes under 150,000 clones, 80% to 90% detected once. This sequence was found in an adult in good health. Sequencing was performed on peripheral blood, taken on day 0 of AZD1222 vaccination. The chain recombines TRBV5-6 with TRBJ1-2; D ambiguous. CDR3 sequence: CASSSDVRYGYTF. CDR3 bases: TGTGCCAGCAGCAGCGACGTTCGATATGGCTACACCTTC.